This is a list of T cell receptor beta chains from one sample in a study of T cell responses to AZD1222 COVID-19 vaccine. Generated by immunoSEQ multiplex PCR, the TCRdb table keeps only in-frame clones and is missing some. This table holds some 200,000 clones, 91% found once. The sequencing used peripheral blood, collected 28 days after the second AZD1222 dose. The receptors were gathered from an adult who received the AZD1222 COVID-19 vaccine. Both conserved end residues are part of each CDR3. A D gene is named only where the DNA matches it firmly. Size is stated for part of the rows, as once, few or many counts, or as a class when the clone is expanded.

V gene	clone size	J gene	D gene	CDR3 DNA	CDR3 protein
TRBV6-6	.	TRBJ1-1	.	TGTGCCATGGGACACCTCAAGGACACTGAAGCTTTCTTT	CAMGHLKDTEAFF
TRBV9	.	TRBJ1-2	.	TGTGCCAGCAGCGTGCCCAGGAACGGATATAACGATGGCTACACCTTC	CASSVPRNGYNDGYTF
TRBV28	.	TRBJ2-5	.	TGTGCCAGCAGTTTAACGGGCGGGGAGACCCAGTACTTC	CASSLTGGETQYF
TRBV18	.	TRBJ2-3	.	TGTGCCAGCTCACAGTACCGACAGGCTAGCACAGATACGCAGTATTTT	CASSQYRQASTDTQYF
TRBV7-3	.	TRBJ1-2	TRBD1	TGTGCCAGCAGCTTACGATCAAGGGGGCGAGGCGGCTACACCTTC	CASSLRSRGRGGYTF
TRBV7-8	once	TRBJ1-5	.	TGTGCCAGCATCCTAGGGGTGGGAGTAGGACAGCCCCAGCATTTT	CASILGVGVGQPQHF
TRBV6-2/TRBV6-3	once	TRBJ2-1	TRBD2	TGTGCCAGCAGACCTAGCGGGAGTTATGAGCAGTTCTTC	CASRPSGSYEQFF
TRBV6-6	.	TRBJ2-1	TRBD1	TGTGCCAGCAGTTTCCCCTCGGACAGGGGGCTGAATGAGCAGTTCTTC	CASSFPSDRGLNEQFF
TRBV9	.	TRBJ2-5	.	TGTGCCAGCAGCAACAGGGTTGGTTTGGAGACCCAGTACTTC	CASSNRVGLETQYF
TRBV6-1	few	TRBJ1-3	.	TGTGCCAGCAGTGAAGCGCCGGCTCCTGGAAACACCATATATTTT	CASSEAPAPGNTIYF
TRBV30	.	TRBJ1-2	.	TGTGCCTGGGATCTCCGGCAGGATGGCTACACCTTC	CAWDLRQDGYTF
TRBV5-1	.	TRBJ2-1	.	TGCGCCAGCAGCTTGGGACTTGGGAATGAGCAGTTCTTC	CASSLGLGNEQFF
TRBV19	.	TRBJ2-1	TRBD2	TGTGCCAGTAGGACTGGGGGGGTTTCGACCTACAATGAGCAGTTCTTC	CASRTGGVSTYNEQFF
TRBV24-1	.	TRBJ2-7	.	TGTGCCACCAGTGATTTTGGCTCCGAGCAGTACTTC	CATSDFGSEQYF
TRBV11-1	.	TRBJ2-3	.	TGTGCCAGCAGCTTGGAGGGGGGGAGAGGAGATACGCAGTATTTT	CASSLEGGRGDTQYF
TRBV6-5	.	TRBJ2-7	.	TGTGCCAGCAGTTACTCAAGAGGCAACTACGAGCAGTACTTC	CASSYSRGNYEQYF
TRBV5-1	.	TRBJ2-7	TRBD1	TGCGCCAGCCAGGTGGACAGGGGATTAGTCGAGCAGTACTTC	CASQVDRGLVEQYF
TRBV19	.	TRBJ2-2	TRBD1	TGTGCCAGTAGTGAGCCGGGACAGGGCAGCACCGGGGAGCTGTTTTTT	CASSEPGQGSTGELFF
TRBV3-1/TRBV3-2	.	TRBJ2-7	.	TGTGCCAGCAGCCCCACCACTCGGACGGCTAAGGGAGAGTACTTC	CASSPTTRTAKGEYF
TRBV5-8	.	TRBJ2-5	TRBD2	TGTGCCAGCAGCTTGGGGCTAGCGGCCCAAGAGACCCAGTACTTC	CASSLGLAAQETQYF
TRBV6-1	few	TRBJ2-5	.	TGTGCCAGCAGTCCCACGGAAGAGACCCAGTACTTC	CASSPTEETQYF
TRBV5-4	.	TRBJ1-3	.	TGTGCCAGCAGCGGGGCCGGCCCCGGCGGAAACACCATATATTTT	CASSGAGPGGNTIYF
TRBV5-4	.	TRBJ2-1	TRBD2	TGTGCCAGCAGCCGGGGGGAGCGGAGCTACAATGAGCAGTTCTTC	CASSRGERSYNEQFF
TRBV28	.	TRBJ1-1	.	TGTGCCAGCAGACCGATTCGGACAGAGAACACTGAAGCTTTCTTT	CASRPIRTENTEAFF
TRBV15	once	TRBJ2-7	.	TGTGCCACCAGCAGAGAAGGCGGGGTCTACGAGCAGTACTTC	CATSREGGVYEQYF
TRBV7-3	once	TRBJ1-5	.	TGTGCCAGCAGCCCACAGGCTGATCAGCCCCAGCATTTT	CASSPQADQPQHF
TRBV11-2	.	TRBJ2-4	.	TGTGCCAGCAGCTCCTCCCCAGGAGAAGCCAAAAACATTCAGTACTTC	CASSSSPGEAKNIQYF
TRBV28	once	TRBJ1-1	TRBD1	TGTGCCAGCGTCGACAGGGGGAACACTGAAGCTTTCTTT	CASVDRGNTEAFF
TRBV12-3/TRBV12-4	.	TRBJ2-5	TRBD2	TGTGCCAGCAAGTGGGGGGGAGAGGAGACCCAGTACTTC	CASKWGGEETQYF
TRBV7-9	.	TRBJ1-2	.	TGTGCCAGCAGTTTCGACAGCGGCCGTGGCTACACCTTC	CASSFDSGRGYTF
TRBV4-3	.	TRBJ2-2	TRBD2	TGCGCCAGCAGCCAAGACTCTAGCGGGAGGCGTACCGGGGAGCTGTTTTTT	CASSQDSSGRRTGELFF
TRBV28	.	TRBJ1-5	TRBD1	TGTGCCAGCAGTTCCGGGACAGGGAAAGATCAGCCCCAGCATTTT	CASSSGTGKDQPQHF
TRBV10-3	.	TRBJ2-7	TRBD2	TGTGCCATCAGGGGACTAGCGGGAGGTTCCTACGAGCAGTACTTC	CAIRGLAGGSYEQYF
TRBV7-2	.	TRBJ1-5	.	TGTGCCAGCAGCTTAGCGCTTAGATACAATCAGCCCCAGCATTTT	CASSLALRYNQPQHF
TRBV15	.	TRBJ2-1	.	TGTGCCACCAGCAGGCAGGGCTACAATGAGCAGTTCTTC	CATSRQGYNEQFF
TRBV18	.	TRBJ2-5	TRBD1	TGTGCCAGCTCACCACCGGGACAGGTACAAGAGACCCAGTACTTC	CASSPPGQVQETQYF
TRBV6-5	.	TRBJ2-3	.	TGTGCCAGCAGTACCGGAGGCGTAGATACGCAGTATTTT	CASSTGGVDTQYF
TRBV28	few	TRBJ2-7	.	TGTGCCAGCAGTCAGGGACTCCCCCCCTACGAGCAGTACTTC	CASSQGLPPYEQYF
TRBV28	.	TRBJ1-5	.	TGTGCCAGCAGTTTAGGGTTCGCGGAGAGCAATCAGCCCCAGCATTTT	CASSLGFAESNQPQHF
TRBV6-2/TRBV6-3	.	TRBJ1-5	.	TGTGCCAGCAGTTATGAGTGGGTGAGCAATCAGCCCCAGCATTTT	CASSYEWVSNQPQHF
TRBV28	.	TRBJ2-1	TRBD2	TGTGCCAGCAGTACTAGCGGTCCCTACAATGAGCAGTTCTTC	CASSTSGPYNEQFF
TRBV18	.	TRBJ2-2	.	TGTGCCAGCTCACCACGCAGGTCTGGGGAGCTGTTTTTT	CASSPRRSGELFF
TRBV24-1	.	TRBJ1-2	TRBD1	TGTGCCACCAGTGATGCTGACGGCCCAGGGGGCTATGGCTACACCTTC	CATSDADGPGGYGYTF
TRBV28	once	TRBJ2-1	TRBD1	TGTGCCAGCAACCCTCTACAGGGGGCGCGAAATGAGCAGTTCTTC	CASNPLQGARNEQFF
TRBV5-5	.	TRBJ2-7	.	TGTGCCAGCAGCCTTTCCTCGGGAGTTGGGGAGCAGTACTTC	CASSLSSGVGEQYF
TRBV7-9	.	TRBJ1-1	.	TGTGCCAGCAGCCCCCAGCTCGCAGGGGAAGGCACTGAAGCTTTCTTT	CASSPQLAGEGTEAFF
TRBV3-1/TRBV3-2	.	TRBJ2-2	TRBD2	TGTGCCAGCAGCCTAACTAGCGGGGAAACCGGGGAGCTGTTTTTT	CASSLTSGETGELFF
TRBV28	.	TRBJ1-2	.	TGTGCCAGCAGAATGGGAAACTATGGCTACACCTTC	CASRMGNYGYTF
TRBV6-4	.	TRBJ2-1	TRBD2	TGTGCCAGCAGTGATGGCGGGAGGTTCGGGGAGCAGTTCTTC	CASSDGGRFGEQFF
TRBV11-2	.	TRBJ1-5	TRBD1	TGTGCCAGCAGCCCCCAGGGACAGGGGAGCAATCAGCCCCAGCATTTT	CASSPQGQGSNQPQHF
TRBV27	.	TRBJ2-1	.	TGTGCCAGCAGTTCCAACATACAGGCCTCTGAGCAGTTCTTC	CASSSNIQASEQFF
TRBV1	.	TRBJ2-6	.	TGCACCAGCAGCCAATTGGCGGGCTCTTCTGGGGCCAACGTCCTGACTTTC	CTSSQLAGSSGANVLTF
TRBV19	.	TRBJ2-1	.	TGTGCCAGTAGTATATCCAAGTTGTACAGGGTCCTCAATGAGCAGTTCTTC	CASSISKLYRVLNEQFF
TRBV9	once	TRBJ2-1	.	TGTGCCAGCACCCCCGCGGGCGGCTACAATGAGCAGTTCTTC	CASTPAGGYNEQFF
TRBV4-2	.	TRBJ2-2	TRBD1	TGTGCCAGCAGCCAAGTTTTGGCAGGGGGCACCGGGGAGCTGTTTTTT	CASSQVLAGGTGELFF
TRBV19	.	TRBJ1-4	.	TGTGCCAGTAACGATCCCGGTCCGGGTAATGAAAAACTGTTTTTT	CASNDPGPGNEKLFF
TRBV2	.	TRBJ2-7	.	TGTGCCAGCAGTCGGAGCGGAACCTACGAGCAGTACTTC	CASSRSGTYEQYF